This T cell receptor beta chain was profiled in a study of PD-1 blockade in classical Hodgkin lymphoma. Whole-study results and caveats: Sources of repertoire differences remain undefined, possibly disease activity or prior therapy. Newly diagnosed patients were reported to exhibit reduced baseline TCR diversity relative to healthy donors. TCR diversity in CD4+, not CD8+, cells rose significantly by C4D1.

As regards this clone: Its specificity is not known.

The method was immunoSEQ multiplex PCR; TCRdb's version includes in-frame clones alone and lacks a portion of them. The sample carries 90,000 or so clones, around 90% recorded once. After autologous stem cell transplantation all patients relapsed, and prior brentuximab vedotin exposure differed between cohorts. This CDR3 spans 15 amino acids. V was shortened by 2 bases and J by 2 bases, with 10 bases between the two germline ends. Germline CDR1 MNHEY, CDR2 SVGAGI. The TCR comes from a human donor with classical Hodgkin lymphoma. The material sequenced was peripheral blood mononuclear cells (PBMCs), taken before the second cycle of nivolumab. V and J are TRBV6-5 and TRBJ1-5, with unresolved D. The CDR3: CASSYALAGNQPQHF. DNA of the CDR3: TGTGCCAGCAGTTACGCCCTCGCAGGCAATCAGCCCCAGCATTTT.